The next 22 T cell receptor beta chains were all read from a single sample in a study of blood T cell repertoires in COVID-19. Using immunoSEQ multiplex PCR, the repertoire was profiled, and TCRdb retains in-frame clones only, with some absent. Of around 70,000 clones in the sample, 75% to 90% were seen once. Sample: peripheral blood. The receptors were sampled from a man in his 60s with acute or convalescent COVID-19.

The chain is built from TRBV30 and TRBJ1-1; D not resolved. V lost 1 base and J lost 6, with 12 bases in between. This CDR3 has 13 amino acids. Germline CDR1 reads GTSNPN; CDR2 reads SVGIG (reference sequence). CDR3 protein: CAWSATGWAEAFF. The DNA for the CDR3 is TGTGCCTGGAGTGCGACGGGTTGGGCTGAAGCTTTCTTT.

The chain employs TRBV6-5 and TRBJ1-2; possibly TRBD1 for D (5 bases). V was cut by 7 bases and J by 7 bases, with 19 bases left in between. In germline, CDR1 is MNHEY, CDR2 SVGAGI. The CDR3 totals 14 residues. The CDR3 region has the DNA TGTGCCAGCACCGGGTCGTTCCAGGGAGGTGGCTACACCTTC. Amino acids: CASTGSFQGGGYTF.

The J gene is TRBJ2-3, the V gene TRBV7-2; D possibly corresponds to TRBD2 (6 bases). Germline CDR1 is SGHTA and CDR2 is FQGNSA. The CDR3 runs 14 residues. Trimming took 4 bases from V and 5 from J, leaving 13 bases between them. CDR3 protein: CASSSRRGVDTQYF. The CDR3 DNA reads as TGTGCCAGCAGCTCCCGGAGGGGCGTAGATACGCAGTATTTT.

The chain joins TRBV10-3 to TRBJ1-1; TRBD1 is a possible D gene (6 bases). This CDR3 contains 13 residues. Germline-derived CDR1 and CDR2 are ENHRY and SYGVKD. Trimming pared 2 bases from V and 3 bases from J, leaving 7 bases between. The CDR3 coding sequence is TGTGCCATCAGTGAGCAGGGGTACACTGAAGCTTTCTTT. Its translation: CAISEQGYTEAFF.

V usage is TRBV3-1 (or the pseudogene TRBV3-2) and J usage is TRBJ2-1, with 13 nucleotides matching TRBD2. The CDR3 runs 15 residues. The germline CDR1 and CDR2 sequences are LGHDT and YNNKEL (reference sequence). V shed 7 bases and J 9 bases; nucleotides not matched to a gene: 9. The CDR3 DNA reads TGTGCCAGCACCCTTACTAGCGGGGGGGCCCGTGAGCAGTTCTTC. This sequence encodes CASTLTSGGAREQFF.

The count of this clone is one. The chain recombines TRBV19 with TRBJ2-3; 7 bases agree with TRBD2. Germline values: CDR1 LNHDA, CDR2 SQIVND (reference sequence). V shed 6 bases and J 3 bases; nucleotides not matched to a gene: 6. This CDR3 contains 14 residues. The CDR3 region is CASSRAGRTDTQYF. CDR3 coding DNA: TGTGCCAGTAGCAGAGCGGGGAGGACAGATACGCAGTATTTT.

This chain joins TRBV7-8 and TRBJ1-1; a possible D gene is TRBD1 (6 bases). Germline lookup yields CDR1 SGHVS and CDR2 FQNEAQ. The CDR3 is 12 residues long. V was cut by 1 base and J by 10 bases, with 10 bases left in between. The CDR3 loop reads CASSLGGRGAFF. CDR3 in DNA: TGTGCCAGCAGCTTAGGGGGCAGGGGAGCTTTCTTT.

This clone turned up a few times. V gene TRBV10-2 combines with J gene TRBJ2-2; 9 bases are shared with TRBD2. The CDR3 length is 15 residues. Germline CDR1 WSHSY, CDR2 SAAADI. V shed 5 bases and J 4 bases; nucleotides not matched to a gene: 5. CDR3: CASSQTSGVTGELFF. The DNA of the CDR3 is TGCGCCAGCAGTCAGACTAGCGGAGTCACCGGGGAGCTGTTTTTT.

V usage is TRBV4-1 and J usage is TRBJ1-5; TRBD1 agrees at 7 bases. This CDR3 is 16 amino acids long. The germline gives CDR1 MGHRA, CDR2 YSYEKL. J gave up 1 base and V 1 base, and 4 bases lay outside the gene matches. CDR3 residues: CASSQGQGGSNQPQHF. CDR3 DNA sequence: TGCGCCAGCAGCCAAGGACAGGGAGGAAGCAATCAGCCCCAGCATTTT.

The J gene is TRBJ2-3, the V gene TRBV12-2; the DNA was not used to check the table's D call, TRBD2. TRBV12-2 is designated a pseudogene. This CDR3 is 16 amino acids long. CDR3 coding DNA: TGTGCAAGTCGCTTGCGGACCCGGGACTACACAGATACGCAGTATTTT. It encodes CASRLRTRDYTDTQYF.

The chain combines TRBV25-1 with TRBJ2-1; the D gene is possibly TRBD1 (5 bases). Trimming removed 3 bases at V and 5 bases at J, with 11 bases between. CDR1 is MGHDK, CDR2 SYGVNS, per germline. The CDR3 is 14 amino acids. The CDR3 here is CASSDGHPNNEQFF. The CDR3 nucleotides read TGTGCCAGCAGTGATGGACATCCAAACAATGAGCAGTTCTTC. Supplemented by reference TRBV25-1 and TRBJ2-1, the full variable domain reads EADIYQTPRYLVIGTGKKITLECSQTMGHDKMYWYQQDPGMELHLIHYSYGVNSTEKGDLSSESTVSRIRTEHFPLTLESARPSHTSQYLCASSDGHPNNEQFFGPGTRLTVL.

The J gene is TRBJ2-4, the V gene TRBV5-1; 7 bases align to TRBD1. Germline CDR1 and CDR2: SGHRS and YFSETQ. Trimming removed 0 bases from V and 11 bases from J; junction bases left unmatched: 5. This CDR3 comprises 13 residues. CDR3 nucleotides: TGCGCCAGCAGCTTGGAACAGGGGTTTCTTCAGTACTTC. Translated, it gives CASSLEQGFLQYF.

The chain uses TRBV3-1 (or the pseudogene TRBV3-2) and TRBJ2-5; 10 positions match TRBD1. Trimming took 2 bases from V and 5 from J; bases not matched to a gene: 5. The CDR3 runs to 15 residues. The germline gives CDR1 LGHDT, CDR2 YNNKEL (reference sequence). CDR3 coding DNA: TGTGCCAGCAGCCAACCGGGACAGGGGATCGAGACCCAGTACTTC. It codes for CASSQPGQGIETQYF.

The rearrangement links TRBV20-1 to TRBJ2-3, with TRBD2 identical over 7 bases. The CDR3 covers 15 residues. The J segment lost 4 bases and the V segment lost 3 bases, leaving 10 bases of the junction unmatched. CDR1 DFQATT and CDR2 SNEGSKA come from the germline V gene (reference sequence). For the CDR3, the DNA is TGCAGTGCTAGTGGGGGGGTCGGGAGTGCAGATACGCAGTATTTT. Amino acid sequence: CSASGGVGSADTQYF.

The CDR3 spells CASSQGDVVSPLHF. As DNA, the CDR3 is TGCGCCAGCAGCCAGGGGGATGTTGTTTCACCCCTCCACTTT. This chain connects TRBV5-1 to TRBJ1-6, with 7 bases that match TRBD1. The ends lost 4 bases at V and 9 bases at J; junction bases unmatched: 7. The CDR3 has 14 residues. Per germline, CDR1 SGHRS and CDR2 YFSETQ. The whole variable domain, filled in from reference TRBV5-1 and TRBJ1-6, reads KAGVTQTPRYLIKTRGQQVTLSCSPISGHRSVSWYQQTPGQGLQFLFEYFSETQRNKGNFPGRFSGRQFSNSRSEMNVSTLELGDSALYLCASSQGDVVSPLHFGNGTRLTVT.

Only one count was recorded for this clone. The chain joins TRBV5-1 to TRBJ2-7, with TRBD2 matching over 11 bases. Per the germline V gene, CDR1 is SGHRS and CDR2 is YFSETQ. Trimming cost V 5 bases and J 4 bases; bases outside gene matches: 8. The CDR3 loop spans 15 amino acids. CDR3 residues: CASSRASGGMYEQYF. In nucleotides, the CDR3 is TGCGCCAGCAGTAGGGCTAGCGGGGGGATGTACGAGCAGTACTTC. The full variable domain, with the rest looked up from reference TRBV5-1 and TRBJ2-7, is KAGVTQTPRYLIKTRGQQVTLSCSPISGHRSVSWYQQTPGQGLQFLFEYFSETQRNKGNFPGRFSGRQFSNSRSEMNVSTLELGDSALYLCASSRASGGMYEQYFGPGTRLTVT.

This chain joins TRBV19 and TRBJ1-4; maybe TRBD1 (5 bases). Trimming removed 7 bases at V and 0 bases at J, with 15 bases between. Germline loops: CDR1 LNHDA, CDR2 SQIVND (reference sequence). The CDR3 consists of 16 residues. The CDR3: CASNGHSRATNEKLFF. As DNA, the CDR3 is TGTGCCAGTAATGGACACTCTCGTGCAACTAATGAAAAACTGTTTTTT.

This chain connects TRBV9 to TRBJ2-3; TRBD2 matches at 13 bases. Losses at the gene ends were 0 bases for V and 6 bases for J; bases not matched to a gene: 10. The CDR3 has 18 residues. Per the germline V gene, CDR1 is SGDLS and CDR2 is YYNGEE. This CDR3 reads CASSVELRTSGSGDTQYF. DNA for the CDR3: TGTGCCAGCAGCGTAGAACTTCGGACTAGCGGGAGCGGGGATACGCAGTATTTT.

This rearrangement joins TRBV6-6 to TRBJ2-5, with 8 bases fitting TRBD1. The V and J ends lost 6 bases and 4 bases, in that order; junction bases with no gene match: 1. This CDR3 has 12 residues. The V gene's germline CDR1 is MNHNY and CDR2 SVGAGI (reference sequence). The chain's CDR3 is CASSTGGETQYF. The CDR3 nucleotides read TGTGCCAGCAGCACAGGGGGAGAGACCCAGTACTTC.

This chain links TRBV28 with TRBJ2-1; D remains unclear. With 5 bases removed from V and 0 bases from J, the gap between germline ends came to 11 bases. The CDR3 covers 15 residues. The V gene's germline CDR1 is MDHEN and CDR2 SYDVKM. CDR3 nucleotides: TGTGCCAGCAGTAAGGTTCCTAGCTCCTACAATGAGCAGTTCTTC. Protein product: CASSKVPSSYNEQFF.

The chain is built from TRBV29-1 and TRBJ2-1; tentatively, D is TRBD1 (5 bases). In germline, CDR1 is SQVTM, CDR2 ANQGSEA. Trimming shortened V by 7 bases and J by 7 bases, and 14 bases separated the two germline ends. The CDR3 is made up of 12 amino acids. The CDR3 region is CSGGAGINEQFF. The CDR3 region has the DNA TGCAGCGGTGGGGCAGGGATAAATGAGCAGTTCTTC.

A few counts support this clone. The genes are TRBV3-1 (or the pseudogene TRBV3-2) and TRBJ2-1; 7 bases map to TRBD2. The trim removed 1 base at V and 11 bases at J, leaving 2 bases unmatched. From germline, CDR1 is LGHDT and CDR2 YNNKEL (reference sequence). The CDR3 spans 12 residues. For the CDR3, the DNA is TGTGCCAGCAGCCAAGTAGCGGGTCAGCAGTTCTTC. It encodes CASSQVAGQQFF.